This T cell receptor beta chain derives from a study of cytomegalovirus exposure and HLA in healthy donors. The study's findings and limits: Data from an earlier analysis indicated that most TCR beta V segments were productive either about 87% or about 30% of the time. In a later analysis, specific HLA alleles were associated with 15,000 to 20,000 TCR beta sequences at a 0.05 false discovery rate. The majority of CMV-associated TCR beta chains were reported as apparently HLA-restricted in a later analysis. Later analysis associated a missense DCLRE1C variant with TCR beta V- and J-gene trimming.

A word on this clone: Its antigen remains unidentified.

PCR amplification relied on 60 Vbeta primers (plus 13 Jbeta primers). Profiling relied on immunoSEQ multiplex PCR, and the TCRdb table lists in-frame clones only, not all of them. The sample gives roughly 67,000 clones, roughly 76% of which show up once; approximately 8% is in the top ten. The source material was PBMCs. The origin of this receptor is a man aged 55 to 70 in good health and CMV-seropositive.

CDR3: CASSKTYGTGCNEQFF. The CDR3 nucleotides read TGTGCCAGCAGCAAAACCTACGGGACAGGGTGTAATGAGCAGTTCTTC. The V call is TRBV21-1, the J call TRBJ2-1; no DNA check was done on the table's D call, TRBD1. TRBV21-1 is given as a pseudogene. There are 16 residues in the CDR3.